The rows below give T cell receptor beta chains drawn from one sample of a study of blood T cells in healthy people across ages. TCRdb called the 5' RACE reads again in MiXCR, with one record for every CDR3 protein. The sample has hundreds of thousands of distinct CDR3 sequences, over 40% seen once. The sample taken for sequencing was blood. These receptor sequences come from an elderly man in good health. Both conserved end residues are part of each CDR3. A D gene is named only where the DNA matches it firmly. The size of a clone is reported for some rows only, either as once, few or many, or as a class for expanded clones.

abundance	d_gene	v_gene	j_gene	CDR3aa	CDR3nt
-	TRBD2	TRBV5-5	TRBJ2-3	CASSSGTSGSTDTQYF	TGTGCCAGCAGCTCAGGGACTAGCGGGAGCACAGATACGCAGTATTTT
few	-	TRBV4-2	TRBJ2-1	CASSQVQTGEGNEQFF	TGTGCCAGCAGCCAAGTCCAGACAGGAGAAGGTAATGAGCAGTTCTTC
-	-	TRBV24-1	TRBJ2-2	CATSDGQWTGELFF	TGTGCCACCAGTGACGGGCAGTGGACCGGGGAGCTGTTTTTT
-	TRBD2	TRBV3-1	TRBJ2-3	CASSQEWAGGGTDTQYF	TGTGCCAGCAGCCAAGAATGGGCGGGAGGAGGGACAGATACGCAGTATTTT
-	-	TRBV20-1	TRBJ2-5	CSATPNWQETQYF	TGCAGTGCAACCCCCAACTGGCAAGAGACCCAGTACTTC
few	-	TRBV6-2/TRBV6-3	TRBJ2-3	CASSAYRKLQYF	TGTGCCAGCAGCGCCTATCGGAAGCTGCAGTATTTT
-	-	TRBV9	TRBJ2-7	CASSVGGTYEQYF	TGTGCCAGCAGCGTAGGGGGGACCTACGAGCAGTACTTC
few	TRBD2	TRBV27	TRBJ2-3	CASRIGVRGGLTDTQYF	TGTGCCAGCAGAATAGGGGTCCGGGGGGGCCTTACAGATACGCAGTATTTT
-	-	TRBV2	TRBJ2-5	CASSEGQRGSGTQYF	TGTGCCAGCAGTGAGGGGCAGAGGGGATCGGGGACCCAGTACTTC
-	TRBD1	TRBV7-8	TRBJ1-6	CASSLVRDRTSPLHF	TGTGCCAGCAGCTTAGTCCGGGACAGGACTTCACCCCTCCACTTT